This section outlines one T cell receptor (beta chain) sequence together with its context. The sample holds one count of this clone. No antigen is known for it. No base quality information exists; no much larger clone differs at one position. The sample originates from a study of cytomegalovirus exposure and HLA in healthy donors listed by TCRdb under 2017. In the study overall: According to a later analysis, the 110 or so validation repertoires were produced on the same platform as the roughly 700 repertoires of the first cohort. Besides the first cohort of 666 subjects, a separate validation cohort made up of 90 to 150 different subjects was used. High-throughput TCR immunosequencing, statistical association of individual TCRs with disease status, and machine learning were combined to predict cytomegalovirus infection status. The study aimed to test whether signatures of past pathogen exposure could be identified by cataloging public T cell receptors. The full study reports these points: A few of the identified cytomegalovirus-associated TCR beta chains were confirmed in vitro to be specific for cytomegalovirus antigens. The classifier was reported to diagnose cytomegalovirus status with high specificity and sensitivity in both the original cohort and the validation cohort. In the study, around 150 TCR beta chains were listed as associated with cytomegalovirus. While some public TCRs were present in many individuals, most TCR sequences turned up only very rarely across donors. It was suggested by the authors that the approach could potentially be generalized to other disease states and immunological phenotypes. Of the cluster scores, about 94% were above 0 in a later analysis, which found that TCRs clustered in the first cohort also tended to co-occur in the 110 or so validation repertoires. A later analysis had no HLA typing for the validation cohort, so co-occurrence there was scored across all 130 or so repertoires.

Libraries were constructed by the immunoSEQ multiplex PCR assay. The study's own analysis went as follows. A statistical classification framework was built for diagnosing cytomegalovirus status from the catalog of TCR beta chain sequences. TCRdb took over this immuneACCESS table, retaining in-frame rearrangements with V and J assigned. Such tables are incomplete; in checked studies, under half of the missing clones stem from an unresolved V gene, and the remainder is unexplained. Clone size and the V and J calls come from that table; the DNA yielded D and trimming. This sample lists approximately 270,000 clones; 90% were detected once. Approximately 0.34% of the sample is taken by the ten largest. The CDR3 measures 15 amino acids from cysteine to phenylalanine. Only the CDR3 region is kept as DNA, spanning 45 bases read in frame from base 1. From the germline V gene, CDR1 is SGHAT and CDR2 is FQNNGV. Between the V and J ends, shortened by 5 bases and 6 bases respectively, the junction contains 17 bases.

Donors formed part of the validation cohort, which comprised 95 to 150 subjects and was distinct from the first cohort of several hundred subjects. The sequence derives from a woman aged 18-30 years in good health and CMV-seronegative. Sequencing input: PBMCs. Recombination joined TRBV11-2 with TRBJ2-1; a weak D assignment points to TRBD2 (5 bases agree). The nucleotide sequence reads TGTGCCAGCAGCCCAAGTCCGGGGTTAGGCAATGAGCAGTTCTTC. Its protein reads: CASSPSPGLGNEQFF. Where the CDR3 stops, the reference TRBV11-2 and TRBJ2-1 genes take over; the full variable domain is EAGVAQSPRYKIIEKRQSVAFWCNPISGHATLYWYQQILGQGPKLLIQFQNNGVVDDSQLPKDRFSAERLKGVDSTLKIQPAKLEDSAVYLCASSPSPGLGNEQFFGPGTRLTVL.